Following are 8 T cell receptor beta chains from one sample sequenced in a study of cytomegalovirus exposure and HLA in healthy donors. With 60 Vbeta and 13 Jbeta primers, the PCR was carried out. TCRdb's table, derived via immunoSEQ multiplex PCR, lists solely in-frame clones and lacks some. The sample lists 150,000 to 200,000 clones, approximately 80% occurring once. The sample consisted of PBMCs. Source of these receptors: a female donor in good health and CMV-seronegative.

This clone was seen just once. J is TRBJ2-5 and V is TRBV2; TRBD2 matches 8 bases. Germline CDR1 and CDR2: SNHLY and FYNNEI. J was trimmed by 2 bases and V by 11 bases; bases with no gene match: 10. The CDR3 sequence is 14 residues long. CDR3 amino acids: CASRGAGGQETQYF. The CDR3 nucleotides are TGTGCCTCGCGGGGGGCGGGGGGACAAGAGACCCAGTACTTC.

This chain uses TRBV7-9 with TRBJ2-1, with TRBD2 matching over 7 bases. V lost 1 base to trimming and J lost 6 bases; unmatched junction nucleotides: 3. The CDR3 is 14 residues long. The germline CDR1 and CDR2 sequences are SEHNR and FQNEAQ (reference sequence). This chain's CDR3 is CASSLVLAGNEQFF. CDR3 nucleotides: TGTGCCAGCAGCTTAGTTTTAGCGGGCAATGAGCAGTTCTTC.

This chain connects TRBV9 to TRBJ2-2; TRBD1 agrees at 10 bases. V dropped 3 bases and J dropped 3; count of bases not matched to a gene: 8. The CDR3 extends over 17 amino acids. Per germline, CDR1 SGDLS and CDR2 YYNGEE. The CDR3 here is CASSAGGTGAHTGELFF. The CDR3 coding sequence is TGTGCCAGCAGCGCCGGAGGGACAGGGGCCCACACCGGGGAGCTGTTTTTT.

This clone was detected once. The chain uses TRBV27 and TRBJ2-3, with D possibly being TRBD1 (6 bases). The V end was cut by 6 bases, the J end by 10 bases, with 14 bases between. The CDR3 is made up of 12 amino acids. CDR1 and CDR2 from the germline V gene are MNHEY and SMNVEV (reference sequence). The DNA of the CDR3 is TGTGCCAGCAGACCTACCAGGGGATCGCAGTATTTT. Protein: CASRPTRGSQYF.

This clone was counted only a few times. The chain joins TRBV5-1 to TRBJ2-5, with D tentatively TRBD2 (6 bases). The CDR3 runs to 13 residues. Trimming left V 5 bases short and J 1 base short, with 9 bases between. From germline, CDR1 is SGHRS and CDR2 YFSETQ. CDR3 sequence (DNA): TGCGCCAGCAGGGGGGGAAGCCAAGAGACCCAGTACTTC. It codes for CASRGGSQETQYF.

The CDR3 region is CAKSAHGPMNQYF. The CDR3, as DNA: TGTGCCAAAAGCGCCCACGGCCCCATGAACCAGTACTTC. V is TRBV21-1 and J is TRBJ2-5; the table calls TRBD2, which could not be checked here. TRBV21-1 is a documented pseudogene. CDR3 length: 13 residues.

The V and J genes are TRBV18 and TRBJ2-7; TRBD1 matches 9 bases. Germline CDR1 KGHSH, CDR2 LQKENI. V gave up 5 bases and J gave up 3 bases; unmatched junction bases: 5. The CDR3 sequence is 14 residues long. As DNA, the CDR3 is TGTGCCAGCTCATCGGGACAGGGAATCTACGAGCAGTACTTC. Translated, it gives CASSSGQGIYEQYF.

CDR3 DNA sequence: TGTGCCAGCAGCCCACACCGGCTAGCACAGGATACGCAGTATTTT. This gives the protein CASSPHRLAQDTQYF. The chain couples TRBV4-2 to TRBJ2-3, with TRBD2 as a possible D gene (5 bases). V lost 4 bases to trimming and J lost 6 bases, with 17 bases between them. There are 15 residues in the CDR3. CDR1 and CDR2 (germline): LGHNA, YNFKEQ.